This is a list of T cell receptor beta chains from one sample in a study of Ad26.COV2.S vaccination and SARS-CoV-2 variants. The table came from immunoSEQ multiplex PCR; TCRdb's copy has only in-frame clones and leaves some out. Here the sample spans 350,000 to 500,000 clones, about 91% being singletons. Sequences were derived from peripheral blood, sampled in a trial of Ad26.COV2.S vaccine versus placebo. All receptors derive from a person between 18 and 60 years old who received the Ad26.COV2.S COVID-19 vaccine or a placebo. CDR3s include the opening cysteine and the closing phenylalanine or tryptophan. D genes are given only for firm matches. For some rows the clone size is stated as once, few or many, or as a class when expanded; others skip it.

j_call v_call clone_size d_call cdr3_aa cdr3_nt
TRBJ1-2 TRBV2 few . CASSVQGRDYGYTF TGTGCCAGCAGTGTCCAGGGAAGAGATTATGGCTACACCTTC
TRBJ1-6 TRBV5-1 . . CASSSGAGGHSPLHF TGCGCCAGCAGCTCAGGCGCAGGAGGGCATTCACCCCTCCACTTT
TRBJ2-1 TRBV7-6 . TRBD1 CASSLGFSGGEQFF TGTGCCAGCAGCTTAGGTTTTTCAGGGGGTGAGCAGTTCTTC
TRBJ1-2 TRBV5-1 many . CASSLAPPAAGGYTF TGCGCCAGCAGCTTGGCCCCCCCTGCCGCGGGGGGCTACACCTTC
TRBJ1-2 TRBV29-1 once TRBD1 CSVGRDRGTSLYGYTF TGCAGCGTTGGACGGGACAGGGGAACCTCACTCTATGGCTACACCTTC
TRBJ1-2 TRBV9 . . CASSAGLLLYGYTF TGTGCCAGCAGCGCCGGACTGCTACTCTATGGCTACACCTTC
TRBJ2-1 TRBV11-3 . . CASSPKAPRDPAYNEQFF TGTGCCAGCAGCCCTAAGGCGCCCCGGGACCCGGCCTACAATGAGCAGTTCTTC
TRBJ1-2 TRBV6-5 . TRBD1 CASKIRQGSYGYTF TGTGCCAGCAAGATACGACAGGGGAGCTATGGCTACACCTTC
TRBJ2-1 TRBV18 . . CASSPLQGFYNEQFF TGTGCCAGCTCACCCCTTCAGGGGTTTTACAATGAGCAGTTCTTC
TRBJ1-2 TRBV11-3 . . CASSLDRLSGGYTF TGTGCCAGCAGCTTAGATCGTCTGAGCGGGGGCTACACCTTC
TRBJ1-2 TRBV6-5 . TRBD1 CASSLYGTGEGGYTF TGTGCCAGCAGTCTCTACGGGACAGGGGAGGGTGGCTACACCTTC
TRBJ1-2 TRBV5-6 . TRBD1 CASSRGQGFYGYTF TGTGCCAGCAGCCGGGGACAGGGCTTCTATGGCTACACCTTC
TRBJ1-6 TRBV5-1 . . CASSFEVVNSPLHF TGCGCCAGCAGCTTTGAGGTGGTAAATTCACCCCTCCACTTT
TRBJ2-5 TRBV6-5 . . CASTPIGFGEETQYF TGTGCCAGCACCCCCATAGGGTTCGGAGAAGAGACCCAGTACTTC
TRBJ1-1 TRBV15 . . CATSDSRVMNTEAFF TGTGCCACCTCGGACAGCAGGGTTATGAACACTGAAGCTTTCTTT
TRBJ1-6 TRBV25-1 once . CASRYREVSPLHF TGTGCCAGCAGATACAGGGAGGTTTCACCCCTCCACTTT
TRBJ2-7 TRBV28 . TRBD1 CASSITGAGYEQYF TGTGCCAGCAGTATCACAGGGGCGGGTTACGAGCAGTACTTC
TRBJ1-3 TRBV15 . . CATSRDLTSSGNTIYF TGTGCCACCAGCAGAGATTTAACTAGCTCTGGAAACACCATATATTTT
TRBJ1-3 TRBV3-1/TRBV3-2 few TRBD1 CASSRTGGNTIYF TGTGCCAGCAGTCGGACAGGAGGAAACACCATATATTTT
TRBJ2-1 TRBV4-3 . TRBD2 CASSRLALGANEQFF TGCGCCAGCAGTAGACTAGCGCTGGGGGCCAATGAGCAGTTCTTC
TRBJ1-2 TRBV28 . TRBD1 CASRGQGGSGYTF TGTGCCAGCAGGGGACAGGGGGGGTCTGGCTACACCTTC
TRBJ2-1 TRBV4-3 . . CASSPRTGDNEQFF TGCGCCAGCAGCCCTCGGACGGGAGACAATGAGCAGTTCTTC
TRBJ1-1 TRBV12-5 . . CASALELTGAFF TGTGCTAGTGCACTGGAGCTCACGGGCGCTTTCTTT
TRBJ2-3 TRBV19 . TRBD2 CASSIGGLVDTQYF TGTGCCAGTAGTATAGGGGGACTAGTGGATACGCAGTATTTT
TRBJ1-2 TRBV7-2 . . CASMPPRGQRGYGYTF TGTGCCAGCATGCCCCCCCGAGGACAGCGCGGCTATGGCTACACCTTC
TRBJ1-2 TRBV18 . . CASSPPGDYGYTF TGTGCCAGCTCACCACCGGGAGATTATGGCTACACCTTC
TRBJ1-2 TRBV4-1 . TRBD1 CASSQGVQDRGYGYTF TGCGCCAGCAGCCAAGGTGTTCAGGACAGGGGGTATGGCTACACCTTC
TRBJ1-2 TRBV6-5 . . CASSSVMGLGGYGYTF TGTGCCAGCAGTTCGGTAATGGGCTTAGGGGGCTATGGCTACACCTTC
TRBJ2-2 TRBV6-2/TRBV6-3 few . CASSYRAAGELFF TGTGCCAGCAGTTACAGGGCGGCCGGGGAGCTGTTTTTT
TRBJ2-6 TRBV28 . . CASSLFPGANVLTF TGTGCCAGCAGTTTATTCCCTGGGGCCAACGTCCTGACTTTC
TRBJ1-3 TRBV18 . . CASSPWAQTGSSGNTIYF TGTGCCAGCTCACCATGGGCCCAGACAGGATCCTCTGGAAACACCATATATTTT
TRBJ2-1 TRBV7-3 . TRBD2 CASSLILAGVHEQFF TGTGCCAGCAGCTTAATCCTAGCGGGAGTCCATGAGCAGTTCTTC
TRBJ2-1 TRBV19 . TRBD2 CASSIGRTSGSWNEQFF TGTGCCAGTAGTATAGGTCGGACTAGCGGGAGCTGGAATGAGCAGTTCTTC
TRBJ1-2 TRBV6-1 . . CASSEAEGGTGYTF TGTGCCAGCAGTGAAGCAGAGGGGGGGACTGGCTACACCTTC
TRBJ1-4 TRBV4-1 . . CASSHLFRTLEGGRLFF TGCGCCAGCAGCCACCTCTTCCGGACACTCGAGGGGGGCCGGTTGTTTTTT
TRBJ1-6 TRBV13 . . CASSLGSGNSPLHF TGTGCCAGCAGCTTAGGATCAGGGAATTCACCCCTCCACTTT
TRBJ2-7 TRBV5-4 . TRBD1 CASSLQGAVTQYF TGTGCCAGCAGCCTACAGGGGGCTGTCACGCAGTACTTC
TRBJ1-2 TRBV18 . . CASSPSREDGYTF TGTGCCAGCTCACCGTCTCGAGAGGATGGCTACACCTTC
TRBJ1-2 TRBV6-2/TRBV6-3 . . CASSLNAWVYGYTF TGTGCCAGCAGTCTCAACGCGTGGGTTTATGGCTACACCTTC
TRBJ2-1 TRBV7-3 . . CASSLRGPDNEQFF TGTGCCAGCAGCTTACGGGGGCCTGACAATGAGCAGTTCTTC
TRBJ1-4 TRBV5-1 once . CASRGAPNEKLFF TGCGCCAGCAGGGGGGCCCCTAATGAAAAACTGTTTTTT
TRBJ1-6 TRBV5-4 . . CASSRGPSSSYNSPLHF TGTGCCAGCAGCCGGGGACCGTCGAGCTCCTATAATTCACCCCTCCACTTT
TRBJ2-7 TRBV18 . . CASSPVRDSYEQYF TGTGCCAGCTCACCGGTCAGGGACTCCTACGAGCAGTACTTC
TRBJ1-1 TRBV4-3 . . CASSQERPKMNTEAFF TGCGCCAGCAGCCAAGAGCGGCCTAAGATGAACACTGAAGCTTTCTTT
TRBJ2-5 TRBV18 once . CASSPSGAQETQYF TGTGCCAGCTCACCATCGGGGGCCCAAGAGACCCAGTACTTC
TRBJ1-4 TRBV18 . . CASSPPGRGTNEKLFF TGTGCCAGCTCACCACCTGGCCGAGGAACTAATGAAAAACTGTTTTTT
TRBJ2-2 TRBV7-2 . . CASSRERRLTGELFF TGTGCCAGCAGCCGGGAAAGGAGATTAACCGGGGAGCTGTTTTTT
TRBJ2-5 TRBV5-4 . . CASSTQLETQYF TGTGCCAGCAGCACCCAACTAGAGACCCAGTACTTC
TRBJ2-4 TRBV5-1 . . CASSPGTRYSSIQYF TGCGCCAGCAGCCCGGGTACTCGTTATTCTAGCATTCAGTACTTC
TRBJ2-3 TRBV10-3 once . CATIPSVGLGTDTQYF TGTGCCACCATACCGTCGGTGGGGCTCGGGACAGATACGCAGTATTTT